This T cell receptor beta chain originates from a study of early T cells in non-severe SARS-CoV-2 infection. Background on the study: Alpha and beta chains were unpaired, from unsorted whole-blood bulk RNA.

The CDR3 is 14 amino acids. V lost 8 bases to trimming and J lost 4 bases, with 18 bases between them. Germline V gives CDR1 SNHLY, CDR2 FYNNEI. Separate cDNA molecules each had unique molecular identifiers attached to them. Via MiXCR, TCRdb re-called the 5' RACE reads, giving one row per CDR3 protein. The sample has about 58,000 distinct CDR3 sequences, approximately 12% seen once. This clonotype was counted a few times. The chain recombines TRBV2 with TRBJ2-7, with D perhaps TRBD1 (5 bases). This TCR was recovered from an adult who was a healthcare worker with PCR-confirmed SARS-CoV-2 infection or an uninfected control (not recorded which). Sequenced sample: whole blood. CDR3 coding DNA: TGTGCCAGCTCGAAGGGGTCCCTGGGTTACGAGCAGTACTTC. This gives the protein CASSKGSLGYEQYF.